This TCR beta chain was observed in a study of blood T cell repertoires in COVID-19 (dated by TCRdb to about 2020). For the wider study: Samples covering the acute and convalescent phases of COVID-19 were provided by collaborators in the United States, Italy and Spain. Subjects who had been exposed to COVID-19, were actively infected with it, or had recovered from it provided the deeply sampled blood TCRbeta repertoires that made up the dataset. Samples were obtained from the ongoing ImmuneRACE study (first 160 participants) and from some 1,200 subjects provided by 6 global collaborators. The material from the prospective study consisted of cDNA or gDNA derived from T cells, B-cell-depleted T cells, or PBMCs. Where HLA class I and class II types were available, the types were taken from metadata supplied by the sample provider, not from assay-based typing. Nearly every sample came with metadata listing a de-identified subject ID, COVID-19 status, age in years and sex. A freely available public database, intended as a resource for researchers studying the immune response to SARS-CoV-2, is where the repertoires were released. The full study reports these points: The quantity of clinical and demographic metadata differed by source and by participant and was supplied without curation.

As regards this clone: Its antigen target is currently unknown. No clone much larger than this one lies a single base away; base qualities are absent.

From the germline V gene, CDR1 is SGHTA and CDR2 is FQGTGA. V loses 0 bases of germline sequence and J loses 4 bases, and the interval between the two ends is 15 bases. From the cysteine up to the phenylalanine, the CDR3 has a length of 16 residues. The read is trimmed to its CDR3 DNA, 48 bases read in frame from base 1. TCRbeta CDR3 regions were amplified from genomic DNA by means of the immunoSEQ Assay, a bias-controlled multiplex PCR. In the authors' own workflow: The number of nucleated cells in each sample was estimated from the amplification of reference gene primers within the assay. Sequence reads were collapsed and filtered to measure the absolute abundance of every unique TCRbeta CDR3 rearrangement. For each sample, productive Simpson clonality was calculated as the square root of Simpson's diversity index over productive rearrangements. Drawn from immuneACCESS, this table holds only the in-frame rearrangements with V and J called that TCRdb kept. Clones are partly lost; checked studies trace under half to an unresolved V gene and leave the rest unexplained. V, J and clone size were drawn from that table, and D and trimming were deduced from the DNA. Here the sample has over 90,000 clones; about four fifths occur a single time. The ten largest clones add up to under 5% of the sample.

One collaborating source in Seattle enrolled patients during active infection and followed them longitudinally through the course of disease. The collaborating institutions used their own protocols to collect whole blood in K2EDTA tubes. For TCRbeta analysis, collaborator samples were shipped as frozen whole blood, as isolated PBMCs, or as DNA extracted from either sample type. The sequenced sample consisted of peripheral blood. This clonotype originated in an elderly man with COVID-19, enrolled during active disease. This chain is built from TRBV7-3 and TRBJ1-2; a tentative D call is TRBD1 (5 bases match). The DNA reads TGTGCCAGCAGCTTAACGGGTGGCCGGGGGAGCTATGGCTACACCTTC. Protein translation: CASSLTGGRGSYGYTF.